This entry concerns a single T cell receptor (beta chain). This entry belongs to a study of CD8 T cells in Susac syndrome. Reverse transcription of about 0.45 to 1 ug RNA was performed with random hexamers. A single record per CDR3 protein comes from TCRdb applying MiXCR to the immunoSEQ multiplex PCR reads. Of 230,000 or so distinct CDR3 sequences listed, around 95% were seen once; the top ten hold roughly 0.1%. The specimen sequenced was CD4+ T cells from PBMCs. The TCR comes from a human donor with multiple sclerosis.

CDR3 loop: CASSFGLAGGYEQYF. The CDR3 bases are TGTGCCAGCAGTTTTGGTCTAGCGGGAGGCTACGAGCAGTACTTC. V and J are TRBV12-3 or TRBV12-4 and TRBJ2-7; 11 bases line up with TRBD2. The CDR3 spans 15 residues. The V gene end was trimmed by 3 bases and the J gene end by 3 bases; junction bases not matched to a gene: 4.